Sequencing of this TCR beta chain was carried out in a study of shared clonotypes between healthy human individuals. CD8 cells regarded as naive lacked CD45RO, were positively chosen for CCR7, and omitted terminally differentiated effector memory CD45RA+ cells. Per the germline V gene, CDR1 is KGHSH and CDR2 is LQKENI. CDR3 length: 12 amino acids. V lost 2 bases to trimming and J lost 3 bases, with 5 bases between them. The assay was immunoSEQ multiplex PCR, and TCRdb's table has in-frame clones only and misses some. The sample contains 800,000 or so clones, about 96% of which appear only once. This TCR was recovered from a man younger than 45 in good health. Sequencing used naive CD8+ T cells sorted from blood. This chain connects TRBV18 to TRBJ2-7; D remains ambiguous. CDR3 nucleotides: TGTGCCAGCTCACCAAGTTTCTACGAGCAGTACTTC. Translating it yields CASSPSFYEQYF.